These 12 T cell receptor beta chains came from one sample sequenced in a study of T-cell memory formation after mild COVID-19. TCRdb analysed the 5' RACE reads with MiXCR anew, one entry per CDR3 protein. The sample shows 120,000 or so distinct CDR3 sequences, 16% of them seen only once. Source material: PBMCs or a T cell subset sorted from them (not recorded which). These TCRs come from an adult woman who had mild COVID-19 (a few samples of this study predate the infection). Cell type and time point are not known.

The chain employs TRBV18 and TRBJ2-3; 8 nucleotides line up with TRBD1. Germline V CDR1 and CDR2: KGHSH, LQKENI. This CDR3 has 15 residues. V trimming: 11 bases; J trimming: 4 bases; junction bases outside the gene matches: 14. In DNA, the CDR3 is TGTGCCGGATCTGCACGGGGACAGGCCGCAGATACGCAGTATTTT. Protein product: CAGSARGQAADTQYF.

The V and J genes are TRBV20-1 and TRBJ2-7, with 7 bases that match TRBD2. With 0 bases clipped from V and 4 bases from J, the junction kept 6 bases outside the gene matches. This CDR3 spans 14 amino acids. Germline lookup yields CDR1 DFQATT and CDR2 SNEGSKA (reference sequence). In DNA form, the CDR3 reads TGCAGTGCTAGAGATCGCGGGAGTCCGTACGAGCAGTACTTC. Translation: CSARDRGSPYEQYF.

The chain recombines TRBV7-3 with TRBJ1-1; 7 bases match TRBD1. The CDR3 runs to 18 residues. Germline V gene sequence: CDR1 SGHTA, CDR2 FQGTGA. The V gene end was trimmed by 1 base and the J gene end by 2 bases; junction bases not matched to a gene: 13. The CDR3 sequence is CASSLMGEGAGINTEAFF. The CDR3 DNA is TGTGCCAGCAGCTTAATGGGCGAGGGGGCGGGGATTAACACTGAAGCTTTCTTT.

The rearrangement joins TRBV12-3 or TRBV12-4 to TRBJ1-1; 7 bases are shared with TRBD1. The ends lost 4 bases at V and 4 bases at J; junction bases unmatched: 9. The CDR3 spans 15 residues. CDR3 DNA sequence: TGTGCCAGCAGTTCCGGGACAGCCGGGGGCACTGAAGCTTTCTTT. This translates into CASSSGTAGGTEAFF.

The table lists this clonotype with a few counts. V usage is TRBV19 and J usage is TRBJ2-6, with D hard to call. CDR1 is LNHDA, CDR2 SQIVND, per germline (reference sequence). V gave up 9 bases and J gave up 0 bases, with 9 bases separating them. The CDR3 consists of 14 residues. The DNA of the CDR3 is TGTGCCAGCGATGAACACTCTGGGGCCAACGTCCTGACTTTC. It encodes CASDEHSGANVLTF.

The gene calls are TRBV6-5 and TRBJ1-1, with TRBD1 as a possible D gene (5 bases). Trimming cost V 5 bases and J 7 bases, with 20 bases left between them. The length of the CDR3 is 15 residues. Germline V gene data show CDR1 as MNHEY and CDR2 as SVGAGI. CDR3 region: CASSPLGLGRHEAFF. CDR3 sequence (DNA): TGTGCCAGCAGTCCCTTGGGGTTGGGGCGTCATGAAGCTTTCTTT.

There are a few counts of this clonotype. This chain joins TRBV7-8 and TRBJ1-2; D is possibly TRBD1 (6 bases). V shed 2 bases and J shed 2 bases, with 12 bases lying between them. Germline V gene data show CDR1 as SGHVS and CDR2 as FQNEAQ. There are 15 residues in the CDR3. CDR3: CASSLKLGANYGYTF. The DNA for the CDR3 is TGTGCCAGCAGCTTAAAACTGGGGGCAAACTATGGCTACACCTTC.

The sample holds a few counts of this clonotype. CDR3 nucleotides: TGCAGCGTTGAATTTGGACTGCGGACTACGCAGTATTTT. Its protein is CSVEFGLRTTQYF. The chain recombines TRBV29-1 with TRBJ2-3, with D possibly being TRBD2 (5 bases). The CDR3 is 13 residues long. Trimming shortened V by 2 bases and J by 8 bases, and 14 bases separated the two germline ends. Looked up from germline, CDR1 is SQVTM and CDR2 is ANQGSEA.

In this sample, this clonotype turned up a few times. This chain uses TRBV19 with TRBJ1-1; tentatively, D is TRBD1 (5 bases). The CDR3 spans 15 residues. The ends were cut back, 2 bases at V and 9 bases at J, with 19 bases in the middle. Germline CDR1 reads LNHDA; CDR2 reads SQIVND (reference sequence). The DNA for the CDR3 is TGTGCCAGTAGTATAACGAAGGGACTGGACTCCAAAGCTTTCTTT. Translating it yields CASSITKGLDSKAFF.

The CDR3 coding sequence is TGTGCCAGCAGTTTAGGGAAATACAATGAGCAGTTCTTC. Translating it yields CASSLGKYNEQFF. The J gene is TRBJ2-1, the V gene TRBV12-3 or TRBV12-4, with D hard to call. This CDR3 contains 13 residues. The V gene lost 1 base and the J gene lost 4 bases, with 5 bases spanning the gap.

This sequence joins TRBV20-1 and TRBJ1-5; 12 bases line up with TRBD1. V lost 5 bases, J lost 1 base, and 12 bases stayed unmatched. CDR3 length: 18 amino acids. Germline CDR1 DFQATT, CDR2 SNEGSKA (reference sequence). The CDR3 sequence: CSAPFRDRGRGSNQPQHF. The CDR3 region has the DNA TGCAGTGCTCCCTTTCGGGACAGGGGGCGAGGGAGCAATCAGCCCCAGCATTTT.

This clonotype appeared a few times. The chain uses TRBV5-5 and TRBJ2-7; 7 nucleotides match TRBD1. The V segment lost 5 bases and the J segment 0 bases; nucleotides outside the gene matches: 8. Germline loops: CDR1 SGHKS, CDR2 YYEKEE (reference sequence). This CDR3 is built from 15 residues. CDR3 nucleotides: TGTGCCAGCAGGGGGTTACAGGGGCCCTCCTACGAGCAGTACTTC. Protein product: CASRGLQGPSYEQYF.